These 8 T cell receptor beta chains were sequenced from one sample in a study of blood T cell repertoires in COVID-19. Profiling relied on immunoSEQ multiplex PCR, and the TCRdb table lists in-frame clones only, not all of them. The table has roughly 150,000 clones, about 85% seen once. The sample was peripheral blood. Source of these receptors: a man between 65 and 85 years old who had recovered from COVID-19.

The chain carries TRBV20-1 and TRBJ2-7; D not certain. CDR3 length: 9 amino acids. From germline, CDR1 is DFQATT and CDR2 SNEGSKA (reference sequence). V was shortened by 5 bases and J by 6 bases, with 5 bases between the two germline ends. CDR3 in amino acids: CSASREQYF. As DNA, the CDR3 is TGCAGTGCTTCGCGCGAGCAGTACTTC.

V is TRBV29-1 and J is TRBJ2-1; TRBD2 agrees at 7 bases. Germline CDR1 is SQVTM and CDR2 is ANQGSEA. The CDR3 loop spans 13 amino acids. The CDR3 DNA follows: TGCAGTTTCTATAGACTAGCCGGCAATGAGCAGTTCTTC. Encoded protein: CSFYRLAGNEQFF.

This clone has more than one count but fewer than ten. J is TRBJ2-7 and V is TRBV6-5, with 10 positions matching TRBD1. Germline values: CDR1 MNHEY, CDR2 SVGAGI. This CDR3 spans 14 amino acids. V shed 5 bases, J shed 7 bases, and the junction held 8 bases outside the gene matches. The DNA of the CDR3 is TGTGCCAGCAGTCGGGGACAGGGGACGAGAGAGCAGTACTTC. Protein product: CASSRGQGTREQYF.

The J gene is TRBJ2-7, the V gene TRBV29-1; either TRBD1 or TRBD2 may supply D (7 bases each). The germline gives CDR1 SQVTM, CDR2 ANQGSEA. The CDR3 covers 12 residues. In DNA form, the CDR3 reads TGCGGCGGGGGACAGTCCTCCTACGAGCAGTACTTC. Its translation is CGGGQSSYEQYF.

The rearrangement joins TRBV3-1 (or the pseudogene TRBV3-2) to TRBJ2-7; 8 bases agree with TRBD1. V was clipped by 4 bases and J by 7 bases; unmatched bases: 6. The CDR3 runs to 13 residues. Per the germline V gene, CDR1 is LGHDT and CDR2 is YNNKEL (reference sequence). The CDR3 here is CASSPGTGGEQYF. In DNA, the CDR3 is TGTGCCAGCAGCCCGGGGACAGGCGGGGAGCAGTACTTC.

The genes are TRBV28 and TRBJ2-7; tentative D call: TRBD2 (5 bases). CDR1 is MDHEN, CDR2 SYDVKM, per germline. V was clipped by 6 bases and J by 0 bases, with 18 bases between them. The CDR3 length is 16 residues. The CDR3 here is CASRTIPSTSSYEQYF. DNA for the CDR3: TGTGCCAGCAGAACGATCCCTAGCACCTCCTCCTACGAGCAGTACTTC.

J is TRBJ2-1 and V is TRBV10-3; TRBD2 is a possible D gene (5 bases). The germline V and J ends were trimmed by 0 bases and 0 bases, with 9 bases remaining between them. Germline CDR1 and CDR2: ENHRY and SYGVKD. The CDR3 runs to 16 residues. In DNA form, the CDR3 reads TGTGCCATCAGTGAGTCCGGGAAAAACTCCTACAATGAGCAGTTCTTC. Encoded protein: CAISESGKNSYNEQFF.

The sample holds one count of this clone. The CDR3 region is CASSLGRIQDQGYTF. As DNA, the CDR3 is TGTGCCAGCAGCTTAGGACGGATTCAGGATCAGGGCTACACCTTC. The chain combines TRBV7-9 with TRBJ1-2; no firm D call. Germline loops: CDR1 SEHNR, CDR2 FQNEAQ (reference sequence). The CDR3 spans 15 residues. The ends were cut back, 1 base at V and 8 bases at J, with 17 bases in the middle.